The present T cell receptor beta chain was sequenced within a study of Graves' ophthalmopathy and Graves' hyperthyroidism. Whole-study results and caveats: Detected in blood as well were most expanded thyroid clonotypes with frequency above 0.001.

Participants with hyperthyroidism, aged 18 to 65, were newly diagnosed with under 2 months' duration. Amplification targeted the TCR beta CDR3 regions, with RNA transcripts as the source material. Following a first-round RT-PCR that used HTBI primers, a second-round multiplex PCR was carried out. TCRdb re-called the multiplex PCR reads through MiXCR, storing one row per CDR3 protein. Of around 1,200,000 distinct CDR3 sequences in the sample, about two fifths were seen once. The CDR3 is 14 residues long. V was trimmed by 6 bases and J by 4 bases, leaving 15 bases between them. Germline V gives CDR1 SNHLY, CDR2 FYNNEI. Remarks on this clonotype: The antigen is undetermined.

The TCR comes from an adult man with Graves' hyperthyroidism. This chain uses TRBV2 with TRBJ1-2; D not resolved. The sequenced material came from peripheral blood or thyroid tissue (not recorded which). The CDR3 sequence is CASSPTFGSYGYTF. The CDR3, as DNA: TGTGCCAGCAGCCCGACATTCGGGAGCTATGGCTACACCTTC.